Below are 20 T cell receptor beta chains sequenced from a single sample in a study of chemoradiotherapy in HPV16-positive cancers. Profiling relied on immunoSEQ multiplex PCR, and the TCRdb table lists in-frame clones only, not all of them. The table includes about 6,200 clones, 65% to 90% detected once. The sample here was tumor tissue, taken from a patient who underwent chemoradiotherapy. The receptors originated from a human donor with HPV-associated anogenital cancer.

The J gene is TRBJ1-6, the V gene TRBV19; 9 bases are a match to TRBD1. This CDR3 is 16 amino acids long. V lost 6 bases to trimming and J lost 7 bases; unmatched junction nucleotides: 10. Germline assignment: CDR1 LNHDA and CDR2 SQIVND (reference sequence). The CDR3 bases are TGTGCCAGTAGCATTACAGGGGGCGGTGGCAATTCACCCCTCCACTTT. Protein sequence: CASSITGGGGNSPLHF.

This clone has more than one count but fewer than ten. V usage is TRBV5-1 and J usage is TRBJ1-1; 7 positions match TRBD1. CDR1 and CDR2 from the germline V gene are SGHRS and YFSETQ. V gave up 7 bases and J gave up 1 base; unmatched junction bases: 7. CDR3 length equals 14 residues. CDR3 region: CASHQGVENTEAFF. In DNA form, the CDR3 reads TGCGCCAGCCATCAGGGGGTGGAGAACACTGAAGCTTTCTTT.

The chain employs TRBV9 and TRBJ2-5; D is perhaps TRBD2 (6 bases). Matching the DNA end better, TRBJ2-7 makes the J call doubtful. Germline loops: CDR1 SGDLS, CDR2 YYNGEE. The CDR3 covers 15 residues. This CDR3 is CASSAQVAGSYEQYF. In DNA, the CDR3 is TGTGCCAGCAGCGCCCAGGTGGCGGGATCCTACGAGCAGTACTTC.

This chain uses TRBV7-8 with TRBJ2-7, with 7 bases that match TRBD1. Trimming cost V 5 bases and J 0 bases; bases outside gene matches: 4. The CDR3 runs to 14 residues. Germline values: CDR1 SGHVS, CDR2 FQNEAQ. CDR3 sequence: CASSTGTVSYEQYF. The CDR3 nucleotides are TGTGCCAGCAGCACCGGGACAGTCTCCTACGAGCAGTACTTC.

The chain combines TRBV7-3 with TRBJ1-1; D not resolved. Per germline, CDR1 SGHTA and CDR2 FQGTGA. The CDR3 spans 14 residues. V dropped 0 bases and J dropped 0 bases, with 5 bases sitting between them. The CDR3 DNA follows: TGTGCCAGCAGCTTAACCTTCCTGAACACTGAAGCTTTCTTT. As protein: CASSLTFLNTEAFF.

The chain is built from TRBV20-1 and TRBJ2-5, with D uncertain. Germline V gene sequence: CDR1 DFQATT, CDR2 SNEGSKA (reference sequence). Trimming left V 8 bases short and J 5 bases short, with 9 bases between. The CDR3 has 10 amino acids. Here the CDR3 reads CSTGWETQYF. The CDR3 DNA is TGCAGTACCGGGTGGGAGACCCAGTACTTC.

The V gene is TRBV7-2, the J gene TRBJ2-1; 8 nucleotides align to TRBD2. This CDR3 spans 18 amino acids. The junction had 11 bases not matched to a gene; V was cut back by 1 base and J by 3 bases. Germline CDR1 is SGHTA and CDR2 is FQGNSA. The CDR3: CASSLVAAGGGNYNEQFF. CDR3 DNA: TGTGCCAGCAGCTTAGTTGCGGCGGGGGGCGGGAACTACAATGAGCAGTTCTTC.

The chain joins TRBV7-6 to TRBJ1-1; possible D gene TRBD1, 6 bases. The V end was cut by 4 bases, the J end by 1 base, with 16 bases between. The CDR3 has 16 amino acids. In germline, CDR1 is SGHVS, CDR2 FNYEAQ. CDR3 amino acids: CASSSFPGQPNTEAFF. DNA of the CDR3: TGTGCCAGCAGCTCATTTCCGGGACAACCGAACACTGAAGCTTTCTTT.

The gene calls are TRBV28 and TRBJ1-1; the D is unclear. CDR1 and CDR2 from the germline V gene are MDHEN and SYDVKM. V was pared by 4 bases and J by 0 bases, with 12 bases between. This CDR3 comprises 15 residues. The chain's CDR3 is CASSYKEGLNTEAFF. The CDR3 bases are TGTGCCAGCAGTTACAAAGAAGGGCTGAACACTGAAGCTTTCTTT.

This clone has more than one count but fewer than ten. One junction end does not reproduce the germline sequence, and a read error may be involved. The rearrangement joins TRBV13 to TRBJ1-6; D possibly corresponds to TRBD1 (6 bases). The CDR3 length is 11 residues. Looked up from germline, CDR1 is PRHDT and CDR2 is FYEKMQ (reference sequence). CDR3: CASSFRDKVDF. The CDR3 DNA is TGTGCCAGCAGCTTCCGGGACAAGGTCGACTTT.

The chain recombines TRBV9 with TRBJ1-5; weak D call: TRBD1 (5 bases). From germline, CDR1 is SGDLS and CDR2 YYNGEE. The CDR3 is 14 residues long. Trimming removed 4 bases from V and 8 bases from J, with 16 bases in between. CDR3 nucleotides: TGTGCCAGCAGCCCGGACGGGACCGGGGAGCCCCAGCATTTT. It specifies CASSPDGTGEPQHF.

The chain is built from TRBV21-1 and TRBJ2-7; no check of the table's D call, TRBD2, against the DNA was made. TRBV21-1 is recorded as a pseudogene. The CDR3 sequence is 16 residues long. The chain's CDR3 is CASSKGGLAGSYEQYF. As DNA, the CDR3 is TGTGCCAGCAGCAAAGGAGGACTAGCGGGCTCCTACGAGCAGTACTTC.

This CDR3 is CASSLHRGERHGYTF. DNA of the CDR3: TGTGCCAGTAGCCTCCATCGGGGCGAACGGCATGGCTACACCTTC. The genes are TRBV19 and TRBJ1-2, with TRBD1 as a possible D gene (5 bases). Germline V CDR1 and CDR2: LNHDA, SQIVND (reference sequence). The CDR3 is made up of 15 amino acids. V was pared by 6 bases and J by 6 bases, with 20 bases between.

The chain is built from TRBV5-1 and TRBJ2-2; D tentatively fits TRBD1 or TRBD2 (5 bases each). In germline, CDR1 is SGHRS, CDR2 YFSETQ. Trimming pared 3 bases from V and 0 bases from J, leaving 12 bases between. The CDR3 sequence is 16 residues long. CDR3 residues: CASSSGTAANTGELFF. The CDR3 DNA follows: TGCGCCAGCAGCTCCGGGACGGCCGCGAACACCGGGGAGCTGTTTTTT.

The rearrangement joins TRBV4-1 to TRBJ2-6, with D hard to call. Germline CDR1 reads MGHRA; CDR2 reads YSYEKL. The CDR3 length is 14 residues. V gave up 0 bases and J gave up 4 bases, with 4 bases separating them. CDR3 sequence reads: CASSQERGANVLTF. In nucleotides, the CDR3 is TGCGCCAGCAGCCAAGAGAGGGGGGCCAACGTCCTGACTTTC.

This sequence joins TRBV18 and TRBJ2-7; the D gene is possibly TRBD1 (6 bases). The CDR3 sequence is 15 residues long. V was shortened by 4 bases and J by 6 bases, with 19 bases between the two germline ends. Per the germline V gene, CDR1 is KGHSH and CDR2 is LQKENI. The CDR3 protein is CASSQTAGQSLEQYF. The DNA of the CDR3 is TGTGCCAGCTCACAAACAGCCGGACAGTCTCTCGAGCAGTACTTC. The full variable domain, its missing parts supplied by reference TRBV18 and TRBJ2-7, is NAGVMQNPRHLVRRRGQEARLRCSPMKGHSHVYWYRQLPEEGLKFMVYLQKENIIDESGMPKERFSAEFPKEGPSILRIQQVVRGDSAAYFCASSQTAGQSLEQYFGPGTRLTVT.

V usage is TRBV11-3 and J usage is TRBJ2-1, with 7 bases that match TRBD2. Trimming took 5 bases from V and 9 from J; bases not matched to a gene: 10. CDR1 and CDR2 (germline): SGHNT, YENEEA. The CDR3 loop spans 14 amino acids. As DNA, the CDR3 is TGTGCCAGCAGCCCGGGAGGAGGGCCGGGTGAGCAGTTCTTC. This gives the protein CASSPGGGPGEQFF.

The V gene is TRBV29-1, the J gene TRBJ2-3, with 12 bases matching TRBD2. Trimming removed 6 bases from V and 0 bases from J; junction bases left unmatched: 4. The CDR3 is made up of 15 amino acids. CDR1 and CDR2 (germline): SQVTM, ANQGSEA. The CDR3 here is CSVAGTSGSTDTQYF. CDR3 DNA: TGCAGCGTAGCGGGGACTAGCGGGAGCACAGATACGCAGTATTTT.

V and J are TRBV4-1 and TRBJ1-4; D gene ambiguous. This CDR3 is built from 17 residues. The ends were cut back, 2 bases at V and 0 bases at J, with 13 bases in the middle. CDR1 is MGHRA, CDR2 YSYEKL, per germline. The CDR3 here is CASSQTRYPATNEKLFF. DNA of the CDR3: TGCGCCAGCAGCCAAACCAGGTACCCAGCAACTAATGAAAAACTGTTTTTT.

The V gene is TRBV5-4, the J gene TRBJ2-5; 14 bases align to TRBD2. The CDR3 contains 17 residues. Germline V CDR1 and CDR2: SGHNT, YYREEE (reference sequence). The V segment lost 4 bases and the J segment 1 base; nucleotides outside the gene matches: 6. CDR3 DNA: TGTGCCAGCAGCGGAGGGACTAGCGGGGGCTCCCAAGAGACCCAGTACTTC. Translating it yields CASSGGTSGGSQETQYF.